The 7 T cell receptor beta chains reported below all come from one sample, sequenced in a study of T cell clones after liver transplantation (dated by TCRdb to about 2019). Receptor amplification or capture employed the immunoSEQ multiplex PCR assay. Drawn from immuneACCESS, this table holds only the in-frame rearrangements with V and J called that TCRdb kept. Clones are partly lost; checked studies trace under half to an unresolved V gene and leave the rest unexplained. Within this sample are more than 100,000 clones, with about 81% of them counted one time only. The ten top clones hold around 2.9% of the sample. The source was CD4+ T cells from blood, collected approximately 50 months after liver transplant. Receptors originate from a human patient who received a liver transplant. Where a transplant has occurred, the graft donor may have supplied some of the T cells.

V usage is TRBV5-1 and J usage is TRBJ2-1; D perhaps matches TRBD1 (6 bases). CDR1 is SGHRS and CDR2 is YFSETQ in the germline V gene. This CDR3 region has 13 residues. Deletions cut 4 bases from V and 8 bases from J, with 13 bases between. The chain's CDR3 is CASSGLTGDEQFF. The DNA for the CDR3 is TGCGCCAGCAGCGGGTTGACAGGCGATGAGCAGTTCTTC.

J is TRBJ1-1 and V is TRBV10-2; no clear D gene. V lost 6 bases, J lost 4 bases, and 15 bases lay in between. This CDR3 contains 14 residues. The germline V gene encodes CDR1 WSHSY and CDR2 SAAADI. For the CDR3, the DNA is TGCGCCAGCAGAGCCGCACGGGGTGGCACTGAAGCTTTCTTT. This translates into CASRAARGGTEAFF.

The chain uses TRBV9 and TRBJ2-7; 12 nucleotides align to TRBD1. In germline, CDR1 is SGDLS, CDR2 YYNGEE. The junction had 5 bases not matched to a gene; V was cut back by 4 bases and J by 3 bases. The CDR3 is 15 residues long. The CDR3 nucleotides are TGTGCCAGCAGCCCCCGGGACAGGGGGCTCTACGAGCAGTACTTC. Its protein product is CASSPRDRGLYEQYF. The whole variable domain, remainder taken from reference TRBV9 and TRBJ2-7, is DSGVTQTPKHLITATGQRVTLRCSPRSGDLSVYWYQQSLDQGLQFLIQYYNGEERAKGNILERFSAQQFPDLHSELNLSSLELGDSALYFCASSPRDRGLYEQYFGPGTRLTVT.

The chain couples TRBV11-2 to TRBJ1-3, with 12 bases identical to TRBD1. This CDR3 spans 15 amino acids. The germline gives CDR1 SGHAT, CDR2 FQNNGV. V dropped 4 bases and J dropped 10; count of bases not matched to a gene: 8. CDR3 protein: CASSSKGTGGATIYF. The CDR3 nucleotides read TGTGCCAGCAGCTCAAAGGGGACAGGGGGCGCAACCATATATTTT. The complete variable domain, with remaining parts taken from reference TRBV11-2 and TRBJ1-3, reads EAGVAQSPRYKIIEKRQSVAFWCNPISGHATLYWYQQILGQGPKLLIQFQNNGVVDDSQLPKDRFSAERLKGVDSTLKIQPAKLEDSAVYLCASSSKGTGGATIYFGEGSWLTVV.

The rearrangement joins TRBV5-1 to TRBJ2-2; no definite D call. The CDR3 extends over 13 amino acids. The V gene's germline CDR1 is SGHRS and CDR2 YFSETQ. V dropped 4 bases and J dropped 9 bases, with 13 bases sitting between them. The CDR3 here is CASSGVVKRELFF. In DNA, the CDR3 is TGCGCCAGCAGCGGGGTCGTTAAACGGGAGCTGTTTTTT.

This rearrangement joins TRBV6-1 to TRBJ2-7; TRBD1 or TRBD2 may be the D gene (6 bases each). Germline V gene sequence: CDR1 MNHNS, CDR2 SASEGT. Trimming pared 3 bases from V and 3 bases from J, leaving 12 bases between. This CDR3 has 14 residues. CDR3 sequence (DNA): TGTGCCAGCAGTGATATGGGGGGCTTCTACGAGCAGTACTTC. It translates to CASSDMGGFYEQYF.

This chain links TRBV7-2 with TRBJ1-5, with 7 nucleotides matching TRBD1. The CDR3 contains 15 residues. The V gene end was trimmed by 1 base and the J gene end by 6 bases; junction bases not matched to a gene: 6. Per germline, CDR1 SGHTA and CDR2 FQGNSA. CDR3 region: CASSLVEGARQPQHF. CDR3 coding DNA: TGTGCCAGCAGCTTAGTAGAGGGGGCCCGTCAGCCCCAGCATTTT.